This TCR beta chain is drawn from a study of T cells in Graves' hyperthyroidism and ophthalmopathy. Fresh peripheral blood, 10 ml, yielded the PBMCs. Amplified TCR beta CDR3 regions derived from RNA transcripts. Researchers ran a first-round RT-PCR on the TCR CDR3 using the HTBI primer set. One entry per CDR3 protein results from TCRdb running MiXCR on the multiplex PCR reads. The sample lists about 200,000 distinct CDR3 sequences, less than 20% occurring once. The table lists this clonotype with many counts. The sequencing sample was made of blood. This TCR was sampled from a woman in her forties or fifties with Graves' hyperthyroidism.

CDR3 bases: TGTGCCAGCAGTTCAACAGGGGGCCAAGAGACCCAGTACTTC. It codes for CASSSTGGQETQYF. V usage is TRBV6-1 and J usage is TRBJ2-5, with 8 bases lining up with TRBD1. This CDR3 contains 14 residues. Germline trimming cut 5 bases from V and 1 base from J; bases unmatched to any gene: 3. In germline, CDR1 is MNHNS, CDR2 SASEGT.